Shown below are 18 T cell receptor beta chains from a single sample sequenced in a study of regulatory dendritic cells for organ transplantation. Here immunoSEQ multiplex PCR was the method, and the copy in TCRdb shows in-frame clones only, minus some. The repertoire includes 30,000 or so clones, about four fifths of them detected once, and around 0.093% sits in the top ten. Material: naive CD4+ T cells from blood. Subset specified: CD45RA+ naive T cells. The receptors here all came from a human donor in good health.

This clone appeared a single time. The rearrangement joins TRBV2 to TRBJ1-5, with TRBD1 as a possible D gene (6 bases). In germline, CDR1 is SNHLY, CDR2 FYNNEI. This CDR3 spans 14 amino acids. V gave up 5 bases and J gave up 0 bases, with 8 bases separating them. CDR3 sequence (DNA): TGTGCCAGCAGTAGGACAGATAGCAATCAGCCCCAGCATTTT. Its protein is CASSRTDSNQPQHF. Together with reference TRBV2 and TRBJ1-5, the CDR3 gives the full variable domain: EPEVTQTPSHQVTQMGQEVILRCVPISNHLYFYWYRQILGQKVEFLVSFYNNEISEKSEIFDDQFSVERPDGSNFTLKIRSTKLEDSAMYFCASSRTDSNQPQHFGDGTRLSIL.

The chain couples TRBV6-4 to TRBJ2-3; D might be TRBD1 (6 bases). There are 14 residues in the CDR3. V was cut by 5 bases and J by 0 bases, with 9 bases left in between. CDR1 and CDR2 from the germline V gene are MRHNA and SNTAGT. CDR3 coding DNA: TGTGCCAGCAGTTTCGGACAGAGCACAGATACGCAGTATTTT. Its translation: CASSFGQSTDTQYF.

V is TRBV18 and J is TRBJ2-5, with TRBD2 matching over 15 bases. V was pared by 2 bases and J by 2 bases, with 3 bases of the junction left unmatched. The CDR3 is 17 amino acids. CDR1 and CDR2 from the germline V gene are KGHSH and LQKENI. In DNA, the CDR3 is TGTGCCAGCTCACCAGCCGGGACTAGCGGGGGGCAAGAGACCCAGTACTTC. This translates into CASSPAGTSGGQETQYF.

For this clone: Germline is not matched at one junction end, which may reflect a read error. V usage is TRBV7-7 and J usage is TRBJ2-5; D gene unclear. This CDR3 has 14 amino acids. The germline V gene has CDR1 SSHAT and CDR2 FNYEAQ (reference sequence). CDR3 nucleotide sequence: TGTGCTAGCAGCTTAGGGCAACAGCAAGAGACCCAGTACTTC. It yields the protein CASSLGQQQETQYF.

J is TRBJ2-3 and V is TRBV21-1; the table's D call TRBD1 went unverified against the DNA. TRBV21-1 represents a pseudogene. This CDR3 comprises 16 residues. The CDR3 loop reads CASSGTGGFGTDTQYF. The CDR3 bases are TGTGCCAGCTCCGGGACAGGGGGCTTTGGCACAGATACGCAGTATTTT.

CDR3 amino acids: CASSPVTGSNTGELFF. The CDR3, as DNA: TGTGCCAGCAGCCCAGTTACGGGGTCGAACACCGGGGAGCTGTTTTTT. The J gene is TRBJ2-2, the V gene TRBV4-2; possible D gene TRBD2, 5 bases. The V end was cut by 4 bases, the J end by 0 bases, with 12 bases between. CDR1 is LGHNA, CDR2 YNFKEQ, per germline. The CDR3 runs 16 residues.

The chain joins TRBV13 to TRBJ2-1; no clear D gene. V was shortened by 2 bases and J by 0 bases, with 11 bases between the two germline ends. CDR1 is PRHDT, CDR2 FYEKMQ, per germline (reference sequence). This CDR3 has 16 amino acids. CDR3 DNA sequence: TGTGCCAGCAGCTTAATCCGTCTCAGCTCCTACAATGAGCAGTTCTTC. Translated: CASSLIRLSSYNEQFF.

The chain couples TRBV6-4 to TRBJ1-2, with D possibly TRBD1 on 5 matching bases. CDR3 length: 14 amino acids. CDR1 MRHNA and CDR2 SNTAGT come from the germline V gene. V dropped 2 bases and J dropped 4 bases, with 11 bases sitting between them. CDR3 sequence (DNA): TGTGCCAGCAGTGACAAGACAGAAGGCTATGGCTACACCTTC. Protein: CASSDKTEGYGYTF.

This clone turned up a few times. The chain combines TRBV19 with TRBJ1-5, with D perhaps matching TRBD1 (6 bases). The CDR3 is made up of 14 amino acids. In germline, CDR1 is LNHDA, CDR2 SQIVND (reference sequence). V gave up 5 bases and J gave up 2 bases, with 10 bases separating them. Here the CDR3 reads CASSEQGGNQPQHF. CDR3 coding DNA: TGTGCCAGTAGTGAACAGGGTGGCAATCAGCCCCAGCATTTT.

The chain links TRBV21-1 to TRBJ2-1; the table calls TRBD2, which could not be checked here. TRBV21-1 is designated a pseudogene. The CDR3 is made up of 17 amino acids. The CDR3 nucleotides read TGTGCCAGCAGCACCCGACTAGCGGGGGGGCTCTGCAATGAGCAGTTCTTC. This encodes CASSTRLAGGLCNEQFF.

This clone was recorded once. The chain combines TRBV7-3 with TRBJ2-1, with 9 bases aligning to TRBD1. The trim removed 5 bases at V and 4 bases at J, leaving 6 bases unmatched. This CDR3 comprises 15 residues. Germline CDR1 is SGHTA and CDR2 is FQGTGA. The CDR3 DNA follows: TGTGCCAGCAGCCTCGGACAGGGGCGGTACAATGAGCAGTTCTTC. Amino acid sequence: CASSLGQGRYNEQFF. The full variable domain, in which reference TRBV7-3 and TRBJ2-1 provide the parts outside the CDR3, is GAGVSQTPSNKVTEKGKYVELRCDPISGHTALYWYRQSLGQGPEFLIYFQGTGAADDSGLPNDRFFAVRPEGSVSTLKIQRTERGDSAVYLCASSLGQGRYNEQFFGPGTRLTVL.

The chain carries TRBV6-7 and TRBJ1-1, with 7 bases fitting TRBD1. TRBV6-7 is treated as an ORF (open reading frame) with a function not yet certain. Germline trimming cut 0 bases from V and 4 bases from J; bases unmatched to any gene: 8. The CDR3 consists of 16 residues. DNA of the CDR3: TGTGCCAGCAGTTACTCCGACAGGGCTCAGGCCACTGAAGCTTTCTTT. Translated: CASSYSDRAQATEAFF.

This chain links TRBV11-2 with TRBJ1-5, with unresolved D. The CDR3 is 14 amino acids. V dropped 3 bases and J dropped 0 bases, with 6 bases sitting between them. Germline lookup yields CDR1 SGHAT and CDR2 FQNNGV. The CDR3 DNA sequence: TGTGCCAGCAGCTTGAGCTATAGCAATCAGCCCCAGCATTTT. Translating gives CASSLSYSNQPQHF. The full variable domain, in which reference TRBV11-2 and TRBJ1-5 provide the parts outside the CDR3, is EAGVAQSPRYKIIEKRQSVAFWCNPISGHATLYWYQQILGQGPKLLIQFQNNGVVDDSQLPKDRFSAERLKGVDSTLKIQPAKLEDSAVYLCASSLSYSNQPQHFGDGTRLSIL.

This clone was observed a single time. V gene TRBV2 combines with J gene TRBJ2-3; a weak D match, TRBD2 (6 bases). CDR3 size: 14 residues. V was clipped by 7 bases and J by 2 bases, with 13 bases between them. Germline CDR1 is SNHLY and CDR2 is FYNNEI. CDR3 residues: CASTSGYLTDTQYF. CDR3 DNA sequence: TGTGCCAGCACGAGCGGGTACCTCACAGATACGCAGTATTTT.

The chain joins TRBV2 to TRBJ1-1; 8 bases line up with TRBD1. V dropped 2 bases and J dropped 4; count of bases not matched to a gene: 0. CDR1 SNHLY and CDR2 FYNNEI come from the germline V gene. The CDR3 length is 13 residues. CDR3 coding DNA: TGTGCCAGCAGTGAACAGGGGGCCACTGAAGCTTTCTTT. Residues: CASSEQGATEAFF. Full variable domain (remainder filled in from reference TRBV2 and TRBJ1-1): EPEVTQTPSHQVTQMGQEVILRCVPISNHLYFYWYRQILGQKVEFLVSFYNNEISEKSEIFDDQFSVERPDGSNFTLKIRSTKLEDSAMYFCASSEQGATEAFFGQGTRLTVV.

This clone was detected only once. The chain carries TRBV5-4 and TRBJ1-6, with 7 positions matching TRBD1. CDR1 and CDR2 (germline): SGHNT, YYREEE (reference sequence). V shed 4 bases and J 7 bases; nucleotides not matched to a gene: 8. The CDR3 extends over 15 amino acids. The CDR3 DNA sequence: TGTGCCAGCAGCCCCAAGACAGGGAACAATTCACCCCTCCACTTT. It yields the protein CASSPKTGNNSPLHF.

V usage is TRBV5-1 and J usage is TRBJ2-5, with 7 bases identical to TRBD1. The junction had 11 bases not matched to a gene; V was cut back by 4 bases and J by 5 bases. The CDR3 has 15 residues. Germline V gene sequence: CDR1 SGHRS, CDR2 YFSETQ. The CDR3 here is CASSGLTGLGETQYF. CDR3 nucleotides: TGCGCCAGCAGCGGGCTGACAGGGCTAGGGGAGACCCAGTACTTC.

The V and J genes are TRBV5-6 and TRBJ2-5; 12 nucleotides agree with TRBD2. The CDR3 runs 15 residues. The germline V gene encodes CDR1 SGHDT and CDR2 YYEEEE. V dropped 3 bases and J dropped 2; count of bases not matched to a gene: 2. The CDR3 DNA sequence: TGTGCCAGCAGCTCCCTAGCGGGGGGGCAAGAGACCCAGTACTTC. Encoded protein: CASSSLAGGQETQYF.